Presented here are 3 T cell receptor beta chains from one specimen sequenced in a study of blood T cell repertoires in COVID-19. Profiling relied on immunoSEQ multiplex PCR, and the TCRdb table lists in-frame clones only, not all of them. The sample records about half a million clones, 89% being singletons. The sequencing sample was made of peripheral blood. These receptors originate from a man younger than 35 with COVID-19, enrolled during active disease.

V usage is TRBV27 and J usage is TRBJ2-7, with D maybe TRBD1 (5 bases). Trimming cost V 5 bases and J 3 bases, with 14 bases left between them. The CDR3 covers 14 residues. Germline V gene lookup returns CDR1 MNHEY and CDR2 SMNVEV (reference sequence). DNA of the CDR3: TGTGCCAGCAGTAATCAGGGTCCTTACTACGAGCAGTACTTC. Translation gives CASSNQGPYYEQYF.

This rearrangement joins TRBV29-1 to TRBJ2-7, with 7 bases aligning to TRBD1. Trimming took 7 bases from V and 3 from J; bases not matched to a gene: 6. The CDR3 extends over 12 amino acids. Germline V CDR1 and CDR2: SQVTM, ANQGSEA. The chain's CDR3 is CSALDRDYEQYF. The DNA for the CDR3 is TGCAGCGCCCTCGACAGGGACTACGAGCAGTACTTC.

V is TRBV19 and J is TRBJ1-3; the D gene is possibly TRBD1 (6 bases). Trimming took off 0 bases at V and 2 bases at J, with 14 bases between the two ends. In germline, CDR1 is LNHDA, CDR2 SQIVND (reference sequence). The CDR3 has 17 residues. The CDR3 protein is CASSIDPRGPTGNTIYF. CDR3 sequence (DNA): TGTGCCAGTAGTATAGATCCGCGGGGGCCAACTGGAAACACCATATATTTT.